The clone carrying this T cell receptor beta chain was seen more than once but under ten times. Its antigen is still unknown. CDR1 is SGHTA, CDR2 FQGNSA, per germline. Deletions cut 8 bases from V and 3 bases from J, with 6 bases between. The CDR3 is made up of 11 amino acids. This sample was taken from a study of beta chain features in type 1 diabetes. General study results and limits: When Type 1 diabetes patients were examined, their TCRB CDR3s proved moderately but significantly shorter in all four CD4+ subsets.

The authors reverse transcribed all of the isolated RNA, so sequencing captured expressed TCRB transcripts. Repertoires were generated with immunoSEQ multiplex PCR, while TCRdb's copy carries only in-frame clones and drops some. This sample yields approximately 600,000 clones, of which around 11% are seen a single time; more than 0.1% belongs to the top ten. Sequences were obtained from naive CD4+ T cells from blood. The clonotype originates from a man younger than 45 with type 1 diabetes. This chain joins TRBV7-2 and TRBJ2-3, with D tentatively TRBD2 (5 bases). The CDR3 loop is CASGETDTQYF. In DNA, the CDR3 is TGTGCCAGCGGGGAGACAGATACGCAGTATTTT. The complete variable domain, with remaining parts taken from reference TRBV7-2 and TRBJ2-3, reads GAGVSQSPSNKVTEKGKDVELRCDPISGHTALYWYRQSLGQGLEFLIYFQGNSAPDKSGLPSDRFSAERTGGSVSTLTIQRTQQEDSAVYLCASGETDTQYFGPGTRLTVL.